The clone carrying this T cell receptor beta chain has a single count. Per the original methods: Nucleated cell number was recorded as an estimate derived from reference gene primer amplification. Profiling relied on immunoSEQ multiplex PCR, and the TCRdb table lists in-frame clones only, not all of them. The DNA was the basis for D and trimming; V, J and clone size are from that table. The table lists about 250,000 clones, nearly 90% of them singletons. The germline gives CDR1 MDHEN, CDR2 SYDVKM. Trimming took 10 bases from V and 7 from J; bases not matched to a gene: 1. The CDR3 covers 12 residues. This entry is derived from a study of blood T cell repertoires in COVID-19.

The specimen sequenced was peripheral blood. The chain joins TRBV28 to TRBJ1-6, with TRBD1 matching over 10 bases. This clonotype was obtained from a man aged 18 to 30 with active or convalescent COVID-19. CDR3 in DNA: TGTGCCACGGGACAGGGGAATTCACCCCTCCACTTT. Translating it yields CATGQGNSPLHF.